This T cell receptor (beta chain) came from a study of early T cells in non-severe SARS-CoV-2 infection. Whole-study context: Sequencing used unsorted whole-blood bulk RNA, so chains lack pairing.

The study, taken as a whole, reports: VDJdb matching, biased toward anti-spike CD8 responses, missed private and CD4 specificities.

Comments on this clonotype: As yet, its antigen is unknown.

Germline assignment: CDR1 LNHDA and CDR2 SQIVND (reference sequence). Trimming removed 3 bases from V and 6 bases from J; junction bases left unmatched: 4. This CDR3 spans 15 amino acids. Unique molecular identifiers tagged individual cDNA molecules. TCRdb used MiXCR to reprocess the 5' RACE reads, holding one entry per CDR3 protein. Here the sample spans over 20,000 distinct CDR3 sequences, around 6% being singletons. The sample comprised whole blood. The sequence was collected from an adult who was a healthcare worker with PCR-confirmed SARS-CoV-2 infection or an uninfected control (not recorded which). The chain uses TRBV19 and TRBJ2-1; TRBD2 matches at 11 bases. CDR3 sequence (DNA): TGTGCCAGTAGTATCGGTAGCGGGGGGGTCAATGAGCAGTTCTTC. This encodes CASSIGSGGVNEQFF.